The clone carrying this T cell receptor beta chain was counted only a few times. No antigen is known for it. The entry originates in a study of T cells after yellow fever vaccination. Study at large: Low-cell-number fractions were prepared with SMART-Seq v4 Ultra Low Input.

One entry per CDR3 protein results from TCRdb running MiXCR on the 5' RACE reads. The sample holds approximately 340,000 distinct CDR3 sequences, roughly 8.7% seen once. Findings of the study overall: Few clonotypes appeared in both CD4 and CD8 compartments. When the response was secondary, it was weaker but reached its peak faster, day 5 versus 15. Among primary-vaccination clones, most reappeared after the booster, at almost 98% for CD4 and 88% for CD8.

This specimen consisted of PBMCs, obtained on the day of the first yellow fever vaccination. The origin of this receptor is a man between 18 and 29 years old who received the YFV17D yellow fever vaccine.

In DNA form, the CDR3 reads TGCAGTGCTGAGGGACTAGCGGGACACACCGGGGAGCTGTTTTTT. Protein sequence: CSAEGLAGHTGELFF. The rearrangement joins TRBV20-1 to TRBJ2-2; 13 bases agree with TRBD2. Germline V lookup: CDR1 DFQATT, CDR2 SNEGSKA (reference sequence). This CDR3 is 15 amino acids long. After removal of 5 bases from V and 3 bases from J, the junction contained 3 bases not matched to a gene.